Following are 21 T cell receptor beta chains from one sample sequenced in a study of T cell repertoires in cytomegalovirus infection. TCRdb itself ran the reads through MiXCR, one entry per CDR3 protein. The sample lists about 180,000 distinct CDR3 sequences; approximately 18% were seen once. The sequenced material came from CD8+ T cells from PBMCs. These receptors all stem from a human donor in good health (CMV status not recorded). Some clones in this sample may be carry-over from other donors' samples.

The table lists this clonotype with a few counts. The gene calls are TRBV7-9 and TRBJ1-1; no clear D. The V end was cut by 5 bases, the J end by 3 bases, with 16 bases between. CDR1 and CDR2 from the germline V gene are SEHNR and FQNEAQ (reference sequence). There are 15 residues in the CDR3. The CDR3 nucleotides are TGTGCCAGCAGCGCGAAGGGCCTTGCCGACACTGAAGCTTTCTTT. Translation gives CASSAKGLADTEAFF.

This clonotype was found a few times. The chain has TRBV20-1 and TRBJ1-6; no definite D call. The CDR3 length is 17 residues. Trimming removed 0 bases from V and 0 bases from J, with 12 bases in between. Germline V gene data show CDR1 as DFQATT and CDR2 as SNEGSKA (reference sequence). CDR3 bases: TGCAGTGCTAGAGATTCGATCCTCAGCTCCTATAATTCACCCCTCCACTTT. As protein: CSARDSILSSYNSPLHF.

This clonotype has only a few counts. The J gene is TRBJ1-1, the V gene TRBV25-1; TRBD1 agrees at 9 bases. The CDR3 length is 15 residues. The germline gives CDR1 MGHDK, CDR2 SYGVNS. With 3 bases clipped from V and 4 bases from J, the junction kept 6 bases outside the gene matches. This CDR3 is CASSDPTGGGTEAFF. The DNA for the CDR3 is TGTGCCAGCAGTGACCCGACAGGGGGTGGCACTGAAGCTTTCTTT.

The rearrangement links TRBV20-1 to TRBJ2-5; 10 bases fit TRBD2. Trimming removed 7 bases from V and 7 bases from J; junction bases left unmatched: 6. Germline values: CDR1 DFQATT, CDR2 SNEGSKA (reference sequence). CDR3 length: 12 residues. The CDR3 DNA follows: TGCAGTGGTAGCGGGGGGCAGGGGACCCAGTACTTC. Residues: CSGSGGQGTQYF.

The chain is built from TRBV4-3 and TRBJ2-7, with D perhaps TRBD1 or TRBD2 (5 bases each). This CDR3 has 15 residues. Germline V gene data show CDR1 as LGHNA and CDR2 as YSLEER. The V and J ends lost 1 base and 1 base respectively, with 11 bases between them. In DNA, the CDR3 is TGCGCCAGCAGCCAAGGGGGCGGGTTATCCTACGAGCAGTACTTC. Amino acids: CASSQGGGLSYEQYF.

The rearrangement links TRBV7-6 to TRBJ2-7, with unresolved D. V lost 2 bases and J lost 5, with 7 bases in between. CDR3 size: 12 residues. Looked up from germline, CDR1 is SGHVS and CDR2 is FNYEAQ. Here the CDR3 DNA reads TGTGCCAGCAGCTTAAAGTGGGACGAGCAGTACTTC. Its protein product is CASSLKWDEQYF.

The rearrangement joins TRBV2 to TRBJ2-5, with D perhaps matching TRBD2 (5 bases). CDR3 length: 15 amino acids. Germline V gene lookup returns CDR1 SNHLY and CDR2 FYNNEI. The V and J ends lost 1 base and 5 bases respectively, with 14 bases between them. For the CDR3, the DNA is TGTGCCAGCAGTGAAGGCGGGCTTGAGTGGGAGACCCAGTACTTC. It specifies CASSEGGLEWETQYF.

This clonotype was seen a handful of times. V and J are TRBV6-6 and TRBJ2-1, with D perhaps being TRBD1 or TRBD2 (5 bases each). The CDR3 has 18 amino acids. The germline V and J ends were trimmed by 10 bases and 10 bases, with 35 bases remaining between them. Per the germline V gene, CDR1 is MNHNY and CDR2 is SVGAGI (reference sequence). CDR3 amino acids: CATNLGSGGTGYGAEQFF. For the CDR3, the DNA is TGTGCCACCAACCTAGGCTCTGGGGGTACGGGATACGGGGCGGAGCAGTTCTTC.

In this sample, this clonotype turned up a few times. The chain has TRBV4-1 and TRBJ2-1, with a weak D call TRBD2 (5 bases). V lost 0 bases and J 8 bases, leaving 11 bases between the germline ends. The CDR3 contains 14 residues. Germline V CDR1 and CDR2: MGHRA, YSYEKL. Here the CDR3 reads CASSQDAGRDEQFF. CDR3 bases: TGCGCCAGCAGCCAAGATGCGGGTAGGGATGAGCAGTTCTTC.

The sample holds a few counts of this clonotype. V and J are TRBV5-5 and TRBJ1-1; D is undetermined. Trimming took 0 bases from V and 0 from J, leaving 9 bases between them. CDR3 size: 15 residues. Germline values: CDR1 SGHKS, CDR2 YYEKEE (reference sequence). In DNA form, the CDR3 reads TGTGCCAGCAGCTTGGATTATTACATGAACACTGAAGCTTTCTTT. Its translation: CASSLDYYMNTEAFF.

The J gene is TRBJ1-2, the V gene TRBV20-1; 11 bases match TRBD1. Unmatched junction bases numbered 13, after V lost 5 bases and J lost 8 bases. Germline CDR1 and CDR2: DFQATT and SNEGSKA (reference sequence). The CDR3 contains 15 residues. Written as DNA, the CDR3 is TGCAGTGCTCAAGACCGGGACAGGGGGGATCGGGGCTACACCTTC. It is translated as CSAQDRDRGDRGYTF.

CDR3 DNA: TGTGCCAGCCCCAAAGGGAGGGAGGTCTGGGATGGCTACACCTTC. Protein: CASPKGREVWDGYTF. This chain uses TRBV6-6 with TRBJ1-2; no definite D call. CDR1 is MNHNY and CDR2 is SVGAGI in the germline V gene (reference sequence). Trimming removed 8 bases from V and 6 bases from J, with 22 bases in between. The length of the CDR3 is 15 residues.

The chain carries TRBV20-1 and TRBJ2-2; D is possibly TRBD1 (5 bases). This CDR3 has 16 amino acids. The V and J ends lost 0 bases and 4 bases respectively, with 15 bases between them. Germline CDR1 DFQATT, CDR2 SNEGSKA (reference sequence). This CDR3 is CSARDLAGWGTGELFF. For the CDR3, the DNA is TGCAGTGCTAGAGATTTGGCAGGGTGGGGCACCGGGGAGCTGTTTTTT.

This clonotype was recorded a few times. V usage is TRBV28 and J usage is TRBJ2-7; 15 bases align to TRBD2. The CDR3 spans 21 residues. The germline V gene encodes CDR1 MDHEN and CDR2 SYDVKM. Trimming cost V 4 bases and J 4 bases; bases outside gene matches: 20. In nucleotides, the CDR3 is TGTGCCAGCAGTTCTTTTAAGCCAGCGCCGATGGGACTAGCGGGGGGTTACGAGCAGTACTTC. Amino acid sequence: CASSSFKPAPMGLAGGYEQYF.

The sample holds a few counts of this clonotype. The chain uses TRBV12-3 or TRBV12-4 and TRBJ1-2; D ambiguous. Trimming removed 3 bases from V and 12 bases from J, with 17 bases in between. The CDR3 is made up of 13 amino acids. CDR3 region: CASSLLYGLPNTF. The CDR3 DNA sequence: TGTGCCAGCAGTTTGCTGTACGGGTTACCCAACACCTTC.

J is TRBJ1-1 and V is TRBV7-9; 8 bases align to TRBD1. The germline CDR1 and CDR2 sequences are SEHNR and FQNEAQ (reference sequence). Trimming cost V 5 bases and J 0 bases; bases outside gene matches: 8. The CDR3 runs 16 residues. The CDR3 nucleotides read TGTGCCAGCAGCCCAGTGACAGGGGCCTTGAACACTGAAGCTTTCTTT. Protein: CASSPVTGALNTEAFF.

This clonotype has more than one count but fewer than ten. The J gene is TRBJ2-1, the V gene TRBV4-3; D is uncertain. Germline V gene sequence: CDR1 LGHNA, CDR2 YSLEER. V was trimmed by 0 bases and J by 0 bases, leaving 9 bases between them. The CDR3 length is 16 residues. The CDR3 DNA is TGCGCCAGCAGCCAAGAAGGCGTTAGCTCCTACAATGAGCAGTTCTTC. It yields the protein CASSQEGVSSYNEQFF.

V gene TRBV29-1 combines with J gene TRBJ2-7; 11 bases agree with TRBD2. J gave up 3 bases and V 5 bases, and 3 bases lay outside the gene matches. The CDR3 has 13 amino acids. Germline V gene data show CDR1 as SQVTM and CDR2 as ANQGSEA. The chain's CDR3 is CSVLAGGFYEQYF. The CDR3 DNA is TGCAGCGTTCTAGCGGGGGGCTTCTACGAGCAGTACTTC.

This clonotype was found many times. This sequence joins TRBV6-5 and TRBJ2-7, with 12 positions matching TRBD2. Germline CDR1 reads MNHEY; CDR2 reads SVGAGI. The V segment lost 6 bases and the J segment 1 base; nucleotides outside the gene matches: 7. This CDR3 region has 16 residues. DNA of the CDR3: TGTGCCAGCAGAGTCCTAGCGGGGGGGGATTCCTACGAGCAGTACTTC. Translation: CASRVLAGGDSYEQYF.

There are a few counts of this clonotype. The rearrangement links TRBV12-3 or TRBV12-4 to TRBJ1-2, with 7 bases that match TRBD1. This CDR3 has 16 amino acids. V trimming: 6 bases; J trimming: 4 bases; junction bases outside the gene matches: 14. The CDR3 DNA follows: TGTGCCAGCAGCCACAGCCTGGGGGGACAGATCTATGGCTACACCTTC. As protein: CASSHSLGGQIYGYTF.

CDR3 nucleotides: TGTGCCAGCAGCCGGCCACTAGCGGGGGGGCCGGCCGGAGAGACCCAGTACTTC. It specifies CASSRPLAGGPAGETQYF. The chain is built from TRBV7-2 and TRBJ2-5, with 13 bases matching TRBD2. This CDR3 is 18 amino acids long. The germline CDR1 and CDR2 sequences are SGHTA and FQGNSA. The ends lost 5 bases at V and 4 bases at J; junction bases unmatched: 13.